This is a list of T cell receptor beta chains from one sample in a study of T cells after yellow fever vaccination. TCRdb processed the 5' RACE reads anew with MiXCR; each CDR3 protein has one entry. Among some 350,000 distinct CDR3 sequences listed, approximately 4% were seen once. This specimen consisted of PBMCs, obtained 5 days after the yellow fever booster vaccination. Receptors were obtained from a man aged 18 to 30 who received the YFV17D yellow fever vaccine. The CDR3 runs from the conserved cysteine through the conserved F or W. D genes are given only for firm matches. Rows give clone size only sometimes, using once, few, many, or a class for an expanded clone.

abundance: many
v_gene: TRBV12-3/TRBV12-4
d_gene: NA
j_gene: TRBJ2-3
CDR3nt: TGTGCCAGCAGTCTATTGAGAAGAGATACGCAGTATTTT
CDR3aa: CASSLLRRDTQYF

abundance: few
v_gene: TRBV5-4
d_gene: NA
j_gene: TRBJ2-5
CDR3nt: TGTGCCAGCAGCTTGGCACTTTCCCGGGAGACCCAGTACTTC
CDR3aa: CASSLALSRETQYF

abundance: few
v_gene: TRBV11-2
d_gene: TRBD2
j_gene: TRBJ2-1
CDR3nt: TGTGCCAGCAGCTTAAAGGCTAGCGGGGGGCGGTACAATGAGCAGTTCTTC
CDR3aa: CASSLKASGGRYNEQFF

abundance: many
v_gene: TRBV7-9
d_gene: TRBD2
j_gene: TRBJ2-5
CDR3nt: TGTGCCAGCAGCTTATTTAGCGGGATTCAAGAGACCCAGTACTTC
CDR3aa: CASSLFSGIQETQYF

abundance: NA
v_gene: TRBV28
d_gene: NA
j_gene: TRBJ1-1
CDR3nt: TGTGCCAGCACTGAGACAGGCGGTATTGAAGCTTTCTTT
CDR3aa: CASTETGGIEAFF

abundance: few
v_gene: TRBV4-2
d_gene: NA
j_gene: TRBJ2-5
CDR3nt: TGTGCCAGCAGCCAAGATCTGGACTTTCAAGAGACCCAGTACTTC
CDR3aa: CASSQDLDFQETQYF

abundance: few
v_gene: TRBV20-1
d_gene: NA
j_gene: TRBJ1-6
CDR3nt: TGCAGTGCCAAAGCCGCGGCCTTTCCCAATTCACCCCTCCACTTT
CDR3aa: CSAKAAAFPNSPLHF

abundance: NA
v_gene: TRBV5-4
d_gene: NA
j_gene: TRBJ2-3
CDR3nt: TGTGCCAGCAGCCGAGTGGCAACAGATACGCAGTATTTT
CDR3aa: CASSRVATDTQYF

abundance: NA
v_gene: TRBV10-3
d_gene: TRBD1
j_gene: TRBJ2-7
CDR3nt: TGTGCCATCAGCGACAGGGTAGTTGGCGAGCAGTACTTC
CDR3aa: CAISDRVVGEQYF

abundance: many
v_gene: TRBV18
d_gene: TRBD2
j_gene: TRBJ2-7
CDR3nt: TGTGCCAGCTCACAGACTAGCGGGGGTTACGAGCAGTACTTC
CDR3aa: CASSQTSGGYEQYF

abundance: few
v_gene: TRBV11-2
d_gene: NA
j_gene: TRBJ2-2
CDR3nt: TGTGCCAGCAGTCTCAGCAACCTGAACACCGGGGAGCTGTTTTTT
CDR3aa: CASSLSNLNTGELFF

abundance: many
v_gene: TRBV5-1
d_gene: TRBD1
j_gene: TRBJ2-1
CDR3nt: TGCGCCAGCAGCATACAGGGGGGTGAGCAGTTCTTC
CDR3aa: CASSIQGGEQFF

abundance: many
v_gene: TRBV7-2
d_gene: NA
j_gene: TRBJ2-1
CDR3nt: TGTGCCAGCAGCTTAGCGGGGACCCCTAATGAGCAGTTCTTC
CDR3aa: CASSLAGTPNEQFF

abundance: few
v_gene: TRBV19
d_gene: NA
j_gene: TRBJ1-6
CDR3nt: TGTGCCAGTAGGACAGGAAAGCCGACGGGATATAATTCACCCCTCCACTTT
CDR3aa: CASRTGKPTGYNSPLHF

abundance: NA
v_gene: TRBV7-2
d_gene: NA
j_gene: TRBJ2-7
CDR3nt: TGTGCCAGCAGCTCATTATTAGACATTCAGGAGTACTTC
CDR3aa: CASSSLLDIQEYF

abundance: few
v_gene: TRBV20-1
d_gene: NA
j_gene: TRBJ1-2
CDR3nt: TGCAGTGCTAGTTCGTACTATGGCTACACCTTC
CDR3aa: CSASSYYGYTF

abundance: NA
v_gene: TRBV18
d_gene: NA
j_gene: TRBJ1-1
CDR3nt: TGTGCCAGCTCACTTGCAAGCCTCATGAACACTGAAGCTTTCTTT
CDR3aa: CASSLASLMNTEAFF

abundance: few
v_gene: TRBV27
d_gene: NA
j_gene: TRBJ2-3
CDR3nt: TGTGCCACCCGGTGGGGCAGGGTTTGGACAGATACGCAGTATTTT
CDR3aa: CATRWGRVWTDTQYF

abundance: few
v_gene: TRBV5-6
d_gene: NA
j_gene: TRBJ2-5
CDR3nt: TGTGCCAGCAGCTTAGGATACGTCCTCCAAGAGACCCAGTACTTC
CDR3aa: CASSLGYVLQETQYF

abundance: many
v_gene: TRBV5-5
d_gene: NA
j_gene: TRBJ2-3
CDR3nt: TGTGCCAGCAGCTTGAGTACTAACACAGATACGCAGTATTTT
CDR3aa: CASSLSTNTDTQYF

abundance: NA
v_gene: TRBV27
d_gene: NA
j_gene: TRBJ2-2
CDR3nt: TGTGCCAGCAGTTTATTCCCACGCCGGAACACCGGGGAGCTGTTTTTT
CDR3aa: CASSLFPRRNTGELFF

abundance: NA
v_gene: TRBV5-1
d_gene: TRBD2
j_gene: TRBJ2-3
CDR3nt: TGCGCCAGCAGATCAGGACTAGCGGGGGGCCGTTCCACAGATACGCAGTATTTT
CDR3aa: CASRSGLAGGRSTDTQYF

abundance: NA
v_gene: TRBV18
d_gene: NA
j_gene: TRBJ2-6
CDR3nt: TGTGCCAGCTCACCACTACAGCCCTCTGGGGCCAACGTCCTGACTTTC
CDR3aa: CASSPLQPSGANVLTF

abundance: many
v_gene: TRBV6-4
d_gene: NA
j_gene: TRBJ1-1
CDR3nt: TGTGCCAGCAGCTTTGACGGGAACACTGAAGCTTTCTTT
CDR3aa: CASSFDGNTEAFF

abundance: many
v_gene: TRBV4-1
d_gene: NA
j_gene: TRBJ1-2
CDR3nt: TGCGCCAGCAGCCCCCCCACGGGAAGGGGGGTTGGCTACACCTTC
CDR3aa: CASSPPTGRGVGYTF

abundance: NA
v_gene: TRBV6-6
d_gene: NA
j_gene: TRBJ1-5
CDR3nt: TGTGCCAGCAGGGAAGGTGTAAGCAATCAGCCCCAGCATTTT
CDR3aa: CASREGVSNQPQHF

abundance: many
v_gene: TRBV7-2
d_gene: NA
j_gene: TRBJ2-2
CDR3nt: TGTGCCAGCAGCTTTACACCGAACACCGGGGAGCTGTTTTTT
CDR3aa: CASSFTPNTGELFF